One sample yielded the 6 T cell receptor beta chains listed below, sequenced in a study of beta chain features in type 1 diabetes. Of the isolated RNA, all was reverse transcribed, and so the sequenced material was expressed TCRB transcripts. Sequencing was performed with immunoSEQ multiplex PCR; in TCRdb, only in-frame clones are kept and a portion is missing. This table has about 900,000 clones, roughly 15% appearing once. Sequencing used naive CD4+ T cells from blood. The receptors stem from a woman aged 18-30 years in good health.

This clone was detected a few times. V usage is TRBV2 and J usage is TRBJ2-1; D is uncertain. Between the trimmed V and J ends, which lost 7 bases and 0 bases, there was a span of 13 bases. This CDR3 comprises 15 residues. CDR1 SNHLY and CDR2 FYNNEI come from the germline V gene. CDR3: CASKLVRSSYNEQFF. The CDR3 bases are TGTGCCAGCAAGTTGGTGCGGAGCTCCTACAATGAGCAGTTCTTC.

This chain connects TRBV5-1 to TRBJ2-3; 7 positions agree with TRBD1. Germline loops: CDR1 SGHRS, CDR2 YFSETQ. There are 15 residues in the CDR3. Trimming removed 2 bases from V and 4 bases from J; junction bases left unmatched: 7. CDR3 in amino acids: CASSFAGGTPDTQYF. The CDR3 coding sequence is TGCGCCAGCAGCTTCGCAGGGGGAACCCCAGATACGCAGTATTTT.

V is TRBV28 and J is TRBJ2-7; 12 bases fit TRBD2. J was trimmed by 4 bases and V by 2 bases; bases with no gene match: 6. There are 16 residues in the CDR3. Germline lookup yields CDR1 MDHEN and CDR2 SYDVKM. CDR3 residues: CASSLGASGRVYEQYF. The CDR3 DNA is TGTGCCAGCAGTTTAGGTGCTAGCGGGAGGGTTTACGAGCAGTACTTC. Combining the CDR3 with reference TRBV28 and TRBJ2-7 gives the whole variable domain DVKVTQSSRYLVKRTGEKVFLECVQDMDHENMFWYRQDPGLGLRLIYFSYDVKMKEKGDIPEGYSVSREKKERFSLILESASTNQTSMYLCASSLGASGRVYEQYFGPGTRLTVT.

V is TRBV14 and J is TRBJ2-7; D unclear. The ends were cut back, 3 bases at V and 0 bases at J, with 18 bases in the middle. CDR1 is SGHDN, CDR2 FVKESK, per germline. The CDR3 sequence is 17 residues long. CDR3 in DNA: TGTGCCAGCAGCCATCCCACGGCCCCGGGCCGCTCCTACGAGCAGTACTTC. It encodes CASSHPTAPGRSYEQYF.

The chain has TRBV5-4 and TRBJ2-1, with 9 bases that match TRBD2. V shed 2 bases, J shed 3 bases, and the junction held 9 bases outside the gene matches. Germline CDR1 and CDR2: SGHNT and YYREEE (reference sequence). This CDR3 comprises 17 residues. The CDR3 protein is CASSLGGGGRVYNEQFF. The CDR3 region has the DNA TGTGCCAGCAGCTTAGGGGGTGGCGGGAGGGTCTACAATGAGCAGTTCTTC.

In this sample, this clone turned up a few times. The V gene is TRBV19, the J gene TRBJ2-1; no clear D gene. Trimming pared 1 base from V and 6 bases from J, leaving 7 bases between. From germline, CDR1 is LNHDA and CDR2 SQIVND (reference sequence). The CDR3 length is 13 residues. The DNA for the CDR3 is TGTGCCAGTAGTATAGGTCTGAGCAATGAGCAGTTCTTC. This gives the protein CASSIGLSNEQFF.